The 27 T cell receptor beta chains listed next were all sequenced from one sample in a study of blood T cell repertoires in COVID-19. Using immunoSEQ multiplex PCR, the repertoire was profiled, and TCRdb retains in-frame clones only, with some absent. The sample has some 120,000 clones; approximately 81% are singletons. Sequencing was done on a sample of peripheral blood. These receptors came from a woman between 45 and 60 years old with acute or convalescent COVID-19.

The CDR3 here is CASSYWASGGKTQYF. DNA for the CDR3: TGTGCCAGCAGTTACTGGGCTAGCGGGGGGAAGACCCAGTACTTC. The rearrangement uses TRBV6-6 and TRBJ2-5, with 11 bases aligning to TRBD2. The length of the CDR3 is 15 residues. With 1 base clipped from V and 6 bases from J, the junction kept 4 bases outside the gene matches. CDR1 and CDR2 from the germline V gene are MNHNY and SVGAGI (reference sequence).

This chain joins TRBV3-1 (or the pseudogene TRBV3-2) and TRBJ2-7; perhaps TRBD1 as D (6 bases). CDR3 length equals 13 residues. Germline CDR1 is LGHDT and CDR2 is YNNKEL (reference sequence). Trimming left V 2 bases short and J 12 bases short, with 17 bases between. CDR3 amino acids: CASSQTFRGFLYF. The CDR3 region has the DNA TGTGCCAGCAGCCAAACGTTCAGGGGTTTTCTGTACTTC.

A few counts support this clone. The chain is built from TRBV10-3 and TRBJ2-5; no clear D gene. This CDR3 region has 12 residues. V was shortened by 3 bases and J by 1 base, with 3 bases between the two germline ends. The germline V gene encodes CDR1 ENHRY and CDR2 SYGVKD. As DNA, the CDR3 is TGTGCCATCAGTGACATCCAAGAGACCCAGTACTTC. Amino acids: CAISDIQETQYF.

In its sample, this clone was seen once. J is TRBJ1-1 and V is TRBV30, with D possibly TRBD1 on 6 matching bases. This CDR3 contains 15 residues. Germline CDR1 and CDR2: GTSNPN and SVGIG (reference sequence). Trimming removed 2 bases from V and 2 bases from J, with 15 bases in between. The CDR3 protein is CAWSQKQGINTEAFF. Written as DNA, the CDR3 is TGTGCCTGGAGTCAGAAACAGGGAATAAACACTGAAGCTTTCTTT.

The chain combines TRBV2 with TRBJ2-1; 9 bases match TRBD1. V lost 6 bases to trimming and J lost 8 bases; unmatched junction nucleotides: 8. The CDR3 has 14 amino acids. CDR1 is SNHLY and CDR2 is FYNNEI in the germline V gene. The CDR3 bases are TGTGCCAGCAGCCGGGACAGGGTGGGTGATGAGCAGTTCTTC. Protein sequence: CASSRDRVGDEQFF.

This chain joins TRBV9 and TRBJ1-1; D is possibly TRBD1 (5 bases). The V gene's germline CDR1 is SGDLS and CDR2 YYNGEE. With 2 bases removed from V and 2 bases from J, the gap between germline ends came to 10 bases. This CDR3 has 14 amino acids. In DNA form, the CDR3 reads TGTGCCAGCAGCGTCGCGGGGCAAAACACTGAAGCTTTCTTT. Translation gives CASSVAGQNTEAFF.

V is TRBV30 and J is TRBJ1-1, with D uncertain. The CDR3 runs to 12 residues. The germline V gene has CDR1 GTSNPN and CDR2 SVGIG (reference sequence). The germline V and J ends were trimmed by 4 bases and 6 bases, with 12 bases remaining between them. CDR3 sequence reads: CAWKMEEAEAFF. The CDR3, as DNA: TGTGCCTGGAAAATGGAGGAGGCTGAAGCTTTCTTT. Variable domain in full (rest from reference TRBV30 and TRBJ1-1): SQTIHQWPATLVQPVGSPLSLECTVEGTSNPNLYWYRQAAGRGLQLLFYSVGIGQISSEVPQNLSASRPQDRQFILSSKKLLLSDSGFYLCAWKMEEAEAFFGQGTRLTVV.

The chain has TRBV3-1 (or the pseudogene TRBV3-2) and TRBJ1-1; D is perhaps TRBD1 (5 bases). Germline CDR1 reads LGHDT; CDR2 reads YNNKEL (reference sequence). V was trimmed by 1 base and J by 11 bases, leaving 14 bases between them. There are 13 residues in the CDR3. In DNA form, the CDR3 reads TGTGCCAGCAGCCAAGGGGGGGGAATGGAGGCTTTCTTT. Amino acid sequence: CASSQGGGMEAFF.

This rearrangement joins TRBV19 to TRBJ1-2; weak D call: TRBD1 (6 bases). This CDR3 region has 14 residues. The V gene lost 6 bases and the J gene lost 3 bases, with 14 bases spanning the gap. The V gene's germline CDR1 is LNHDA and CDR2 SQIVND (reference sequence). The CDR3 sequence: CASSRGHWDYGYTF. The DNA for the CDR3 is TGTGCCAGTAGCAGGGGCCATTGGGACTATGGCTACACCTTC.

The V gene is TRBV18, the J gene TRBJ2-7, with TRBD2 identical over 7 bases. The CDR3 has 13 residues. CDR1 KGHSH and CDR2 LQKENI come from the germline V gene. Losses at the gene ends were 1 base for V and 7 bases for J; bases not matched to a gene: 4. Written as DNA, the CDR3 is TGTGCCAGCTCACCACGGCGGGAGAATGAGCAGTACTTC. Protein product: CASSPRRENEQYF.

J is TRBJ2-1 and V is TRBV9; D is unresolved. The length of the CDR3 is 15 residues. Germline loops: CDR1 SGDLS, CDR2 YYNGEE. V gave up 0 bases and J gave up 7 bases, with 14 bases separating them. The CDR3 nucleotides read TGTGCCAGCAGCGTAGGGTCTGCCGGGTTAAATGAGCAGTTCTTC. Translation gives CASSVGSAGLNEQFF.

This clone was counted a few times. The chain employs TRBV28 and TRBJ1-2; 7 bases are shared with TRBD1. Germline V gives CDR1 MDHEN, CDR2 SYDVKM. V lost 8 bases and J lost 7; bases outside the gene matches: 22. There are 17 residues in the CDR3. CDR3 loop: CASLHRTLIGGRGGYTF. As DNA, the CDR3 is TGTGCCAGCCTGCATAGGACCCTTATAGGGGGCCGAGGTGGCTACACCTTC.

This chain uses TRBV18 with TRBJ2-2, with a weak D call TRBD2 (6 bases). Trimming cost V 0 bases and J 0 bases, with 8 bases left between them. Germline assignment: CDR1 KGHSH and CDR2 LQKENI. The CDR3 has 16 residues. The CDR3 is CASSPPSGPNTGELFF. CDR3 bases: TGTGCCAGCTCACCACCTAGCGGTCCGAACACCGGGGAGCTGTTTTTT.

The chain combines TRBV10-2 with TRBJ1-5; a possible D gene is TRBD1 (5 bases). Looked up from germline, CDR1 is WSHSY and CDR2 is SAAADI. Trimming took off 2 bases at V and 2 bases at J, with 10 bases between the two ends. The CDR3 spans 15 residues. The CDR3 loop reads CASSETAGRNQPQHF. CDR3 coding DNA: TGCGCCAGCAGTGAGACTGCGGGGCGCAATCAGCCCCAGCATTTT.

The rearrangement links TRBV11-1 to TRBJ1-4; TRBD1 matches 7 bases. This CDR3 has 15 amino acids. Germline values: CDR1 SGHAT, CDR2 FQDESV (reference sequence). With 5 bases clipped from V and 2 bases from J, the junction kept 5 bases outside the gene matches. The CDR3 is CASSLRGSTNEKLFF. The CDR3 bases are TGTGCCAGCAGCCTCAGGGGGTCCACTAATGAAAAACTGTTTTTT.

The chain has TRBV6-5 and TRBJ2-3; 8 bases are a match to TRBD2. The V gene end was trimmed by 3 bases and the J gene end by 3 bases; junction bases not matched to a gene: 8. Germline V gives CDR1 MNHEY, CDR2 SVGAGI. The length of the CDR3 is 16 residues. CDR3 nucleotides: TGTGCCAGCAGTTATTTTGCGGGAGGTGGGACAGATACGCAGTATTTT. As protein: CASSYFAGGGTDTQYF.

V gene TRBV25-1 combines with J gene TRBJ1-3; D call uncertain. Germline values: CDR1 MGHDK, CDR2 SYGVNS. V lost 4 bases and J 0 bases, leaving 10 bases between the germline ends. The CDR3 loop spans 15 amino acids. The CDR3 sequence: CASSAPYSSGNTIYF. In DNA, the CDR3 is TGTGCCAGCAGTGCGCCCTACAGCTCTGGAAACACCATATATTTT.

The V gene is TRBV11-1, the J gene TRBJ2-3; maybe TRBD1 (5 bases). Per the germline V gene, CDR1 is SGHAT and CDR2 is FQDESV (reference sequence). Trimming cost V 6 bases and J 0 bases, with 16 bases left between them. This CDR3 spans 16 amino acids. This CDR3 reads CASSPLKGPSTDTQYF. In nucleotides, the CDR3 is TGTGCCAGCAGTCCTCTGAAGGGGCCAAGCACAGATACGCAGTATTTT.

The genes are TRBV3-1 (or the pseudogene TRBV3-2) and TRBJ1-2, with TRBD1 matching 9 bases. Germline loops: CDR1 LGHDT, CDR2 YNNKEL (reference sequence). This CDR3 contains 16 residues. The ends lost 4 bases at V and 5 bases at J; junction bases unmatched: 11. CDR3 amino acids: CASSRTVGQGWYGYTF. The CDR3 region has the DNA TGTGCCAGCAGCCGCACGGTGGGACAGGGTTGGTATGGCTACACCTTC.

The chain recombines TRBV11-3 with TRBJ1-1; 10 positions match TRBD1. The V segment lost 1 base and the J segment 5 bases; nucleotides outside the gene matches: 10. Germline-derived CDR1 and CDR2 are SGHNT and YENEEA. CDR3 length: 17 residues. CDR3 residues: CASSLGGDRGSGTEAFF. In nucleotides, the CDR3 is TGTGCCAGCAGCTTAGGGGGGGACAGGGGCTCGGGAACTGAAGCTTTCTTT.

As concerns this clone: The identical CDR3 is also encoded by other nucleotide sequences in the sample. The V and J genes are TRBV9 and TRBJ1-3; a possible D gene is TRBD1 (5 bases). The CDR3 totals 15 residues. V gave up 0 bases and J gave up 3 bases, with 10 bases separating them. The V gene's germline CDR1 is SGDLS and CDR2 YYNGEE. CDR3 sequence: CASSVVGGSGNTIYF. The CDR3 nucleotides are TGTGCCAGCAGCGTAGTTGGGGGGAGTGGAAACACCATATATTTT.

V and J are TRBV25-1 and TRBJ1-3, with no clear D. In germline, CDR1 is MGHDK, CDR2 SYGVNS. The CDR3 spans 14 residues. V was cut by 5 bases and J by 2 bases, with 10 bases left in between. The CDR3 sequence: CASSRSGAGNTIYF. CDR3 bases: TGTGCCAGCAGTCGATCAGGCGCTGGAAACACCATATATTTT. The full variable domain, its missing parts supplied by reference TRBV25-1 and TRBJ1-3, is EADIYQTPRYLVIGTGKKITLECSQTMGHDKMYWYQQDPGMELHLIHYSYGVNSTEKGDLSSESTVSRIRTEHFPLTLESARPSHTSQYLCASSRSGAGNTIYFGEGSWLTVV.

This chain links TRBV29-1 with TRBJ1-1; tentatively, D is TRBD1 (5 bases). This CDR3 has 14 residues. V lost 1 base and J lost 4, with 13 bases in between. Per germline, CDR1 SQVTM and CDR2 ANQGSEA. The CDR3 bases are TGCAGCGTTGAAGGAAAAACTGGGGCCACTGAAGCTTTCTTT. Amino acid sequence: CSVEGKTGATEAFF.

The V and J genes are TRBV19 and TRBJ2-1; 7 positions agree with TRBD2. V lost 5 bases, J lost 7 bases, and 14 bases stayed unmatched. This CDR3 is 16 amino acids long. Germline CDR1 and CDR2: LNHDA and SQIVND (reference sequence). In DNA form, the CDR3 reads TGTGCCAGTAGTTTGACTAGCTCCGCTAGGTGGAATGAGCAGTTCTTC. Protein sequence: CASSLTSSARWNEQFF.

The gene calls are TRBV11-2 and TRBJ2-3; a possible D gene is TRBD2 (5 bases). The CDR3 length is 15 residues. CDR1 is SGHAT and CDR2 is FQNNGV in the germline V gene. Trimming took off 3 bases at V and 3 bases at J, with 13 bases between the two ends. The CDR3 protein is CASSFSPRGTDTQYF. The CDR3 DNA sequence: TGTGCCAGCAGCTTCTCGCCCCGGGGAACAGATACGCAGTATTTT.

Turning to this clone: Germline is not matched at one junction end, which may reflect a read error. V is TRBV6-1 and J is TRBJ2-7; 9 bases match TRBD2. Germline V lookup: CDR1 MNHNS, CDR2 SASEGT. This CDR3 contains 15 residues. The CDR3: CASREAGGFSYEQYF. The CDR3 coding sequence is TGTGCCAGCAGGGAAGCGGGGGGATTCTCCTACGAGCAGTACTTC.

The V and J genes are TRBV28 and TRBJ2-7; D possibly corresponds to TRBD1 (6 bases). Per the germline V gene, CDR1 is MDHEN and CDR2 is SYDVKM. This CDR3 is built from 14 residues. V was trimmed by 3 bases and J by 5 bases, leaving 14 bases between them. Here the CDR3 reads CASSLPTGSHEQYF. The CDR3 DNA is TGTGCCAGCAGTTTGCCTACAGGGTCCCACGAGCAGTACTTC.